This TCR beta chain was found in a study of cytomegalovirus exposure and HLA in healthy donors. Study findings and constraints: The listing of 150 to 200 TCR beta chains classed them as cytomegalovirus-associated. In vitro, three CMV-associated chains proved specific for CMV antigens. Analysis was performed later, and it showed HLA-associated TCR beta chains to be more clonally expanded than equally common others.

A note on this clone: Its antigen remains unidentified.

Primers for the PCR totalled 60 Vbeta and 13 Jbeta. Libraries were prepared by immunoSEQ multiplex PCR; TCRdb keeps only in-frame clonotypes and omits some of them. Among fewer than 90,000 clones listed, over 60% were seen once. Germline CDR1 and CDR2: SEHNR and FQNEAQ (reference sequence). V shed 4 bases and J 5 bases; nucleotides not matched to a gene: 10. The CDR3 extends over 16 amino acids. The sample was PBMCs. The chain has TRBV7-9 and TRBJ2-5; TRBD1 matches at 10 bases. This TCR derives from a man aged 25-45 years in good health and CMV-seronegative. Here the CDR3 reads CASSSKMTGGWETQYF. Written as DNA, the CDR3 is TGTGCCAGCAGCTCAAAGATGACAGGGGGCTGGGAGACCCAGTACTTC.